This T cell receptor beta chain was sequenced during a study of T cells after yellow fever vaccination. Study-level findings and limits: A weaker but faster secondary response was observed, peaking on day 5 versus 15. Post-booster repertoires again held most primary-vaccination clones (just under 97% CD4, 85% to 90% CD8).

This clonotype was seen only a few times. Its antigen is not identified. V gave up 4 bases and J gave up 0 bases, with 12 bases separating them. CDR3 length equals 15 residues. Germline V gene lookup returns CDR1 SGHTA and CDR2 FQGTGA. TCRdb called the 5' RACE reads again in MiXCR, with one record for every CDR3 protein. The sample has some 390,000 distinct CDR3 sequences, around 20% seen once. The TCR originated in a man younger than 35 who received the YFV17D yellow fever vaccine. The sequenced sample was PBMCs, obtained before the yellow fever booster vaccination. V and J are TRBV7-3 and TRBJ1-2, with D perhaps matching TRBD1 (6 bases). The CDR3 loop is CASSSRGGTNYGYTF. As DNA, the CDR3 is TGTGCCAGCAGCTCGAGGGGGGGGACTAACTATGGCTACACCTTC.